The TCR beta chain under discussion was sequenced for a study of T cell clonotyping in hematopoietic cell transplantation. Across the whole study: Recipient samples before transplant were obtained post-cytoreduction. Points from the study as a whole: Pathologically expanded recipient clonotypes increased progressively from day 30 to day 180 as diversity fell. CD4 and CD8 repertoire contributions could not be separated without sorting.

The assay was immunoSEQ multiplex PCR, and TCRdb's table has in-frame clones only and misses some. The table includes about 29,000 clones, approximately 80% detected once. This clone came up a few times. Its antigen remains unknown. The time point is: recipient sample about 28 days before transplant, after cytoreduction. Germline V gene sequence: CDR1 MGHDK, CDR2 SYGVNS. The CDR3 has 11 amino acids. V lost 6 bases and J lost 6, with 7 bases in between. This clonotype originated in a woman aged 25 to 39 with chronic myeloid leukemia. Some clones in this sample may be carry-over from other donors' samples. Sample: peripheral blood mononuclear cells, taken before stem cell transplant. The V call is TRBV25-1, the J call TRBJ2-3; D remains ambiguous. The CDR3 DNA sequence: TGTGCCAGCAGAAATGGGGATACGCAGTATTTT. As protein: CASRNGDTQYF.